This TCR beta chain is from a study of blood T cell repertoires in COVID-19. Across the study: The United States, Italy and Spain provided the acute and convalescent COVID-19 samples. The analysed material was cDNA or gDNA that came from T cells, B-cell-depleted T cells, or PBMCs.

The length of the CDR3 is 13 residues. CDR1 is SGHKS, CDR2 YYEKEE, per germline (reference sequence). With V trimmed by 7 bases and J by 1 base, 1 base remained unmatched. Study processing details: By means of reference gene primer amplification, nucleated cell counts were estimated. Assay: immunoSEQ multiplex PCR; the TCRdb copy retains only in-frame clones and omits some. V, J and clone size were drawn from that table, and D and trimming were deduced from the DNA. Of about 200,000 clones in the sample, more than 80% were seen once. What was sequenced was peripheral blood. This sequence joins TRBV5-5 and TRBJ2-2; 7 nucleotides line up with TRBD1. The sequence came from a woman aged 80 or over with acute or convalescent COVID-19. CDR3: CASRTGNTGELFF. The CDR3 DNA follows: TGTGCCAGCCGGACAGGGAACACCGGGGAGCTGTTTTTT. Filled out from reference TRBV5-5 and TRBJ2-2, the complete variable domain reads DAGVTQSPTHLIKTRGQQVTLRCSPISGHKSVSWYQQVLGQGPQFIFQYYEKEERGRGNFPDRFSARQFPNYSSELNVNALLLGDSALYLCASRTGNTGELFFGEGSRLTVL.